The 20 T cell receptor beta chains given below trace back to one sample, sequenced in a study of human T cells and chemical hapten exposure (dated by TCRdb to 2020 to 2023). Library construction relied on RACE. The reads were generated on a NextSeq 500. TCRdb handled the public reads itself, with Q25 trimming in fastp and clone calling in MiXCR, and kept productive beta chains. Every CDR3 protein is listed once, alongside the most common genes and DNA of its rows. This sample holds tens of thousands of distinct CDR3 sequences; 12% to 15% were observed only once. The ten largest clones capture around 4.2% of the sample. Interpreted using the paper, the time point label stands for: pre-sensitization, week 0. The treatment or condition label on this specimen signifies: therapeutic diphenylcyclopropenone sensitization with weekly scalp DPC. This sample comprised whole blood, obtained in connection with sensitization to the hapten diphenylcyclopropenone (DPC). The receptors here all came from a woman in her forties or fifties with alopecia areata. Some clones in this sample may be carry-over from other donors' samples.

The CDR3 DNA is TGCAGTGCCAACCAGGCGGGGTTTAACTATGGCTACACCTTC. It translates to CSANQAGFNYGYTF. This sequence joins TRBV20-1 and TRBJ1-2; D call uncertain. The CDR3 totals 14 residues. CDR1 is DFQATT and CDR2 is SNEGSKA in the germline V gene (reference sequence). V was trimmed by 6 bases and J by 1 base, leaving 15 bases between them.

This clonotype showed up just a few times. The rearrangement uses TRBV27 and TRBJ2-2; TRBD1 aligns across 8 bases. From germline, CDR1 is MNHEY and CDR2 SMNVEV (reference sequence). The CDR3 sequence is 14 residues long. J was trimmed by 3 bases and V by 7 bases; bases with no gene match: 4. CDR3 loop: CASTDRGYTGELFF. Written as DNA, the CDR3 is TGTGCCAGCACCGACAGGGGATACACCGGGGAGCTGTTTTTT.

This clonotype was counted a few times. V usage is TRBV29-1 and J usage is TRBJ2-7, with D possibly being TRBD2 (7 bases). The CDR3 extends over 15 amino acids. Germline-derived CDR1 and CDR2 are SQVTM and ANQGSEA. V dropped 1 base and J dropped 6 bases, with 19 bases sitting between them. CDR3 loop: CSVEGRERQGGEQYF. CDR3 nucleotide sequence: TGCAGCGTTGAAGGGCGGGAGCGCCAAGGGGGCGAGCAGTACTTC.

This clonotype has a handful of counts. V and J are TRBV7-9 and TRBJ1-1; D is possibly TRBD1 (5 bases). The germline V gene has CDR1 SEHNR and CDR2 FQNEAQ (reference sequence). The CDR3 has 16 amino acids. V was pared by 5 bases and J by 1 base, with 17 bases between. CDR3 bases: TGTGCCAGCAGCCCCCGGGACCCAAGATCGAACACTGAAGCTTTCTTT. This codes for CASSPRDPRSNTEAFF.

This clonotype was counted between two and nine times. The rearrangement links TRBV7-8 to TRBJ2-1; 7 nucleotides align to TRBD2. This CDR3 comprises 14 residues. Germline V gene data show CDR1 as SGHVS and CDR2 as FQNEAQ. V was clipped by 3 bases and J by 2 bases; unmatched bases: 1. The CDR3 loop reads CASSFSGTYNEQFF. The CDR3 DNA reads as TGTGCCAGCAGCTTCAGCGGGACCTACAATGAGCAGTTCTTC.

Ten or more counts support this clonotype. V is TRBV29-1 and J is TRBJ2-1, with D tentatively TRBD2 (6 bases). This CDR3 has 11 amino acids. Germline V gene data show CDR1 as SQVTM and CDR2 as ANQGSEA. Trimming removed 7 bases from V and 11 bases from J, with 15 bases in between. The CDR3 reads CSGQVAVKQFF. In nucleotides, the CDR3 is TGCAGCGGTCAGGTAGCGGTTAAGCAGTTCTTC.

The chain recombines TRBV2 with TRBJ1-1; the D is unclear. V lost 1 base, J lost 3 bases, and 9 bases lay in between. CDR1 SNHLY and CDR2 FYNNEI come from the germline V gene. The CDR3 contains 14 residues. CDR3 DNA: TGTGCCAGCAGTGAAGAAGGGCGGTACACTGAAGCTTTCTTT. Its translation: CASSEEGRYTEAFF. The variable domain in full, with the rest retrieved from reference TRBV2 and TRBJ1-1, is EPEVTQTPSHQVTQMGQEVILRCVPISNHLYFYWYRQILGQKVEFLVSFYNNEISEKSEIFDDQFSVERPDGSNFTLKIRSTKLEDSAMYFCASSEEGRYTEAFFGQGTRLTVV.

This clonotype was seen a handful of times. The V call is TRBV6-5, the J call TRBJ2-7; 7 nucleotides line up with TRBD1. Germline loops: CDR1 MNHEY, CDR2 SVGAGI. The CDR3 sequence is 15 residues long. The V gene end was trimmed by 5 bases and the J gene end by 0 bases; junction bases not matched to a gene: 7. CDR3 protein: CASSPGTASSYEQYF. CDR3 nucleotide sequence: TGTGCCAGCAGTCCCGGGACAGCTAGCTCCTACGAGCAGTACTTC.

This clonotype was counted between two and nine times. J is TRBJ2-1 and V is TRBV7-2; D remains unclear. The CDR3 has 13 amino acids. Trimming removed 2 bases from V and 10 bases from J, with 12 bases in between. Looked up from germline, CDR1 is SGHTA and CDR2 is FQGNSA. CDR3 in amino acids: CASSLILSREQFF. Here the CDR3 DNA reads TGTGCCAGCAGCTTAATCCTGTCGAGAGAGCAGTTCTTC. The full variable domain, in which reference TRBV7-2 and TRBJ2-1 provide the parts outside the CDR3, is GAGVSQSPSNKVTEKGKDVELRCDPISGHTALYWYRQSLGQGLEFLIYFQGNSAPDKSGLPSDRFSAERTGGSVSTLTIQRTQQEDSAVYLCASSLILSREQFFGPGTRLTVL.

This clonotype has just a few counts. The gene calls are TRBV11-2 and TRBJ2-5, with 9 bases matching TRBD1. The V gene's germline CDR1 is SGHAT and CDR2 FQNNGV. V lost 5 bases and J lost 5; bases outside the gene matches: 9. The CDR3 sequence is 15 residues long. CDR3 amino acids: CASSQSTGGHETQYF. The CDR3 DNA reads TGTGCCAGCAGCCAATCCACAGGGGGCCACGAGACCCAGTACTTC.

The chain employs TRBV18 and TRBJ2-7, with D perhaps given as TRBD1 or TRBD2 (6 bases each). Germline values: CDR1 KGHSH, CDR2 LQKENI. The CDR3 consists of 15 residues. V was cut by 0 bases and J by 2 bases, with 11 bases left in between. CDR3 loop: CASSPPTGATYEQYF. The CDR3 nucleotides read TGTGCCAGCTCACCACCTACGGGGGCAACCTACGAGCAGTACTTC.

The CDR3 nucleotides read TGTGCCAGCAGCTTGGGTGTGGGGGAACCCACAGATACGCAGTATTTT. The encoded protein is CASSLGVGEPTDTQYF. The rearrangement joins TRBV7-9 to TRBJ2-3; D may match TRBD1 or TRBD2 (5 bases each). The V end was cut by 3 bases, the J end by 2 bases, with 15 bases between. Germline values: CDR1 SEHNR, CDR2 FQNEAQ (reference sequence). The CDR3 consists of 16 residues.

V usage is TRBV4-3 and J usage is TRBJ2-2, with 11 bases fitting TRBD2. The V segment lost 0 bases and the J segment 2 bases; nucleotides outside the gene matches: 5. Germline V gene sequence: CDR1 LGHNA, CDR2 YSLEER. CDR3 length: 18 residues. The CDR3 region has the DNA TGCGCCAGCAGCCAAGAGGTACTAGCGGGAGAAAACACCGGGGAGCTGTTTTTT. Protein: CASSQEVLAGENTGELFF.

There are a few counts of this clonotype. The J gene is TRBJ1-4, the V gene TRBV5-5; TRBD1 agrees at 7 bases. Germline trimming cut 5 bases from V and 4 bases from J; bases unmatched to any gene: 5. The CDR3 is 14 amino acids. From germline, CDR1 is SGHKS and CDR2 YYEKEE (reference sequence). CDR3 in DNA: TGTGCCAGCAGTAAGACAGGGAGTAATGAAAAACTGTTTTTT. This translates into CASSKTGSNEKLFF. Based on the CDR3 plus reference TRBV5-5 and TRBJ1-4, the full variable domain is DAGVTQSPTHLIKTRGQQVTLRCSPISGHKSVSWYQQVLGQGPQFIFQYYEKEERGRGNFPDRFSARQFPNYSSELNVNALLLGDSALYLCASSKTGSNEKLFFGSGTQLSVL.

Only a few counts were recorded for this clonotype. Here the CDR3 reads CASSLGDRVKTQYF. The CDR3 DNA sequence: TGTGCCAGCAGCTTAGGGGACAGGGTGAAGACCCAGTACTTC. V usage is TRBV7-8 and J usage is TRBJ2-5, with TRBD1 matching 9 bases. CDR1 is SGHVS, CDR2 FQNEAQ, per germline. CDR3 length: 14 amino acids. With V trimmed by 1 base and J by 6 bases, 3 bases remained unmatched. The full variable domain, in which reference TRBV7-8 and TRBJ2-5 provide the parts outside the CDR3, is GAGVSQSPRYKVAKRGQDVALRCDPISGHVSLFWYQQALGQGPEFLTYFQNEAQLDKSGLPSDRFFAERPEGSVSTLKIQRTQQEDSAVYLCASSLGDRVKTQYFGPGTRLLVL.

This clonotype came up a few times. The chain combines TRBV2 with TRBJ2-1, with a tentative D call TRBD2 (6 bases). Between the trimmed V and J ends, which lost 11 bases and 0 bases, there was a span of 14 bases. Germline V gene sequence: CDR1 SNHLY, CDR2 FYNNEI. The CDR3 is 14 residues long. The CDR3: CAGTGSSSYNEQFF. The CDR3 DNA is TGTGCCGGAACCGGGAGTAGCTCCTACAATGAGCAGTTCTTC.

This chain uses TRBV12-3 or TRBV12-4 with TRBJ1-4; D may be TRBD1 (6 bases). This CDR3 is built from 14 residues. V dropped 5 bases and J dropped 8 bases, with 15 bases sitting between them. The CDR3 loop is CASSPGVQGEKLFF. The CDR3, as DNA: TGTGCCAGCAGTCCAGGGGTTCAGGGGGAAAAACTGTTTTTT.

This chain connects TRBV19 to TRBJ2-1; D is uncertain. Germline assignment: CDR1 LNHDA and CDR2 SQIVND (reference sequence). The V end was cut by 3 bases, the J end by 0 bases, with 12 bases between. The CDR3 consists of 16 residues. CDR3 amino acids: CASSIFAASSYNEQFF. The CDR3, as DNA: TGTGCCAGTAGTATCTTCGCGGCGAGCTCCTACAATGAGCAGTTCTTC.

The chain is built from TRBV6-5 and TRBJ1-1; perhaps TRBD1 as D (5 bases). The CDR3 is made up of 12 amino acids. Germline V gives CDR1 MNHEY, CDR2 SVGAGI. Trimming cost V 2 bases and J 4 bases, with 5 bases left between them. CDR3: CASSYGATEAFF. The CDR3 DNA sequence: TGTGCCAGCAGTTACGGGGCCACTGAAGCTTTCTTT.

The sample holds a few counts of this clonotype. The V and J genes are TRBV29-1 and TRBJ1-1, with no clear D. The CDR3 covers 10 residues. V lost 7 bases and J lost 2, with 5 bases in between. Germline values: CDR1 SQVTM, CDR2 ANQGSEA. In nucleotides, the CDR3 is TGCAGCGCGAGAAACACTGAAGCTTTCTTT. Its translation: CSARNTEAFF.